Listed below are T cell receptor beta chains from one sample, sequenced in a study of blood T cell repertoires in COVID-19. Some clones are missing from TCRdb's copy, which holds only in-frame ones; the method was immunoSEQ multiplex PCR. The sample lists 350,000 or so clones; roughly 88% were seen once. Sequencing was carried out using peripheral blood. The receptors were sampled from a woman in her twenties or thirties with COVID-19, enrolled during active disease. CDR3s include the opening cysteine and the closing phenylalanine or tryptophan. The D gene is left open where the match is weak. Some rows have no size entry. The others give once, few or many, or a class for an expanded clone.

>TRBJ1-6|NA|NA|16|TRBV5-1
TGCGCCAGCAGCCCGTCACCCGGAGGGGATGGGTCACCCCTCCACTTT
CASSPSPGGDGSPLHF
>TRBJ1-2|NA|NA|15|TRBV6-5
TGCGCCAGCAGCCGAGACAGTTTTAGCCGTTATGGCTACACCTTC
CASSRDSFSRYGYTF
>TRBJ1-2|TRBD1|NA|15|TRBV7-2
TGTGCCAGCAGCCTGGGGACAGGGGCAGGCTATGGCTACACCTTC
CASSLGTGAGYGYTF
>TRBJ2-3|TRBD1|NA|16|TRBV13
TGTGCCAGCAGCTTAGGCGGGACAGGGGTGGGGGATACGCAGTATTTT
CASSLGGTGVGDTQYF
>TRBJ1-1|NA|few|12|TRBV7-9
TGTGCCAGCAGGTACGGGGGGACTGAAGCTTTCTTT
CASRYGGTEAFF
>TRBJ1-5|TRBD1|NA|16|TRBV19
TGTGCCAGTAGTGCCCGGGACAGGGGAAAGAATCAGCCCCAGCATTTT
CASSARDRGKNQPQHF
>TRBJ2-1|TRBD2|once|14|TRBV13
TGTGCCACTAAAACACGGGGGGAAGGAAATGAGCAGTTCTTC
CATKTRGEGNEQFF
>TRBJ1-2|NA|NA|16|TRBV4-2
TGTGCCAGCAGCCAAGCTACAGGCTTAGGGATCTATGGCTACACCTTC
CASSQATGLGIYGYTF
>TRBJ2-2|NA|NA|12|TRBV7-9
TGTGCCAGACAGGGAAACACCGGGGAGCTGTTTTTT
CARQGNTGELFF
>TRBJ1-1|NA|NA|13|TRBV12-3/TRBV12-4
TGTGCCAGCATCCGCTCAGGGGACACTGAAGCTTTCTTT
CASIRSGDTEAFF
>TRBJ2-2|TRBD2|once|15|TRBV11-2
TGTGTAACCTCATGGGGAGGGGCCGCCACCGGGGAGCTGTTTTTT
CVTSWGGAATGELFF
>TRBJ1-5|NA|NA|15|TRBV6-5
TGTGCCAGCAGTTACTCGGCGGGGGGAAATCAGCCCCAGCATTTT
CASSYSAGGNQPQHF
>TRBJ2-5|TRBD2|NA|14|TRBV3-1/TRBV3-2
TGTGCCAGCAGCCGGCGGACTAGAATAGAGACCCAGTACTTC
CASSRRTRIETQYF
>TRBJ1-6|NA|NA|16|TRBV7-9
TGTGCCAGCAGCCCCGTCGACAGGTTTAGCAGCTCACCCCTCCACTTT
CASSPVDRFSSSPLHF
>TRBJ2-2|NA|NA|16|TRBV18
TGTGCCAGCTCACCAATGACAGCTAAGAACACCGGGGAGCTGTTTTTT
CASSPMTAKNTGELFF
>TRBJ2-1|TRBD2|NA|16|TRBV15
TGTGCCACCAGCACAGGAGGGCTAGCGGGGTATATTGAGCAGTTCTTC
CATSTGGLAGYIEQFF
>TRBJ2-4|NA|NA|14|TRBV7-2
TGTGCCAGCAGCTTACCCAGGGCCAAAAACATTCAGTACTTC
CASSLPRAKNIQYF
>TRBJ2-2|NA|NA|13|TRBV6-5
TGTGCCAGCAGTCCAGGGGCCACCGGGGAGCTGTTTTTT
CASSPGATGELFF
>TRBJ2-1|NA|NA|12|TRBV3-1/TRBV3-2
TGTGCCAGCAGCCAATCCAGACTTGAGCAGTTCTTC
CASSQSRLEQFF
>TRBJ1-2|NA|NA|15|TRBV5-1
TGCGCCAGCAGCTTGGAATCGGCAGGGGCCTATGGCTACACCTTC
CASSLESAGAYGYTF
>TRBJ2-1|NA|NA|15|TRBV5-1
TGCGCCAGCGGGGAAGGGGGGGCAACCTACAATGAGCAGTTCTTC
CASGEGGATYNEQFF
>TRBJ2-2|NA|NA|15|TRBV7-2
TGTGCCAGCAGCTATCAGGGGTTAGGGTCCGGGGAGCTGTTTTTT
CASSYQGLGSGELFF
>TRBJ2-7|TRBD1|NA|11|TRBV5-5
TGTGCCAGCAGCATCGGACAGGGGCAGTACTTC
CASSIGQGQYF
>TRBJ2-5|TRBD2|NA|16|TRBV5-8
TGTGCCAGCAGCTTGGTTGCGGGGGGAAACCAAGAGACCCAGTACTTC
CASSLVAGGNQETQYF
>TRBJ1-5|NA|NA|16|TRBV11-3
TGTGCCAGCAGCTCCGACAGGAGATATAGCAATCAGCCCCAGCATTTT
CASSSDRRYSNQPQHF
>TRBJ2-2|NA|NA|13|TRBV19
TGTGCCGTCAGAGACTTCGGAGCCGGGGAGCTGTTTTTT
CAVRDFGAGELFF
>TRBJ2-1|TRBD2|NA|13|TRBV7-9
TGTGCCAGCAGCGAGGTGGGGAGGGATGAGCAGTTCTTC
CASSEVGRDEQFF
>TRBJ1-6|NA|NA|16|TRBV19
TGTGCCAGTCGCAGTCGAGGTAGCTCCTATAATTCACCCCTCCACTTT
CASRSRGSSYNSPLHF
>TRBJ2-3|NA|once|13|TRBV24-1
TGTGCCACCGGCGAGCTAGCCGGGGATACGCAGTATTTT
CATGELAGDTQYF
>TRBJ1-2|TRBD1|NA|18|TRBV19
TGTGCCAGTAGTATTGCGACCGCGGCGGGACAGGGTGCGGATGGCTACACCTTC
CASSIATAAGQGADGYTF
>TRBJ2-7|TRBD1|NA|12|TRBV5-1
TGCGCCAGCAGCTTACAGGGGGCAGGGCAGTACTTC
CASSLQGAGQYF
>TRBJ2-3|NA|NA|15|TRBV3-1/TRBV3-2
TGTGCCAGCAGGCACCTCCAGAATAGCACAGATACGCAGTATTTT
CASRHLQNSTDTQYF
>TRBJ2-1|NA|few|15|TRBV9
TGTGCCAGCAGCCCGACTCGTCTGCCCTACAATGAGCAGTTCTTC
CASSPTRLPYNEQFF
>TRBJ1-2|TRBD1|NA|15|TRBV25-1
TGTGCCAGCAGGGAGGGACAGGGAATTTATGATGGCTACACCTTC
CASREGQGIYDGYTF
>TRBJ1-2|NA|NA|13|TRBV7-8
TGTGCCAGCAGCTTAGATGCGGGACGCGGCTACACCTTC
CASSLDAGRGYTF
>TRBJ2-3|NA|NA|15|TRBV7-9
TGTGCCAGCAGCTTAGCTGTGGGAGAGACAGATACGCAGTATTTT
CASSLAVGETDTQYF
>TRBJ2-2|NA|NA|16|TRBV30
TGTGCCTGGAGTCCACAGGGTCGGTTGGGCACCGGGGAGCTGTTTTTT
CAWSPQGRLGTGELFF
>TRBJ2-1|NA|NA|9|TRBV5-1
TGCGCCAGAGCACTAGTATCGTTCTTC
CARALVSFF
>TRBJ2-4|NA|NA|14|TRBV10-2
TGCGCCAGCACCACCACCCTCGGAGGGAACATTCAGTACTTC
CASTTTLGGNIQYF
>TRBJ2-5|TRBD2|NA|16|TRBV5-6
TGTGCCAGCAGCCCATCTAGCGGGGGAGTACAAGAGACCCAGTACTTC
CASSPSSGGVQETQYF
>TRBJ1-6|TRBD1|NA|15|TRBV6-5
TGTGCCAGCACGGGACAGGTCGGGTTAAGTTCACCCCTCCACTTT
CASTGQVGLSSPLHF
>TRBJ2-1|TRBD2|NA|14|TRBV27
TGTGCCAGCAGCGGAGGCGGGGGGTCCAATGAGCAGTTCTTC
CASSGGGGSNEQFF
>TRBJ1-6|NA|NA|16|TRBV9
TGTGCCAGCAGCGTAGGTGAAGGGGCCTATAATTCACCCCTCCACTTT
CASSVGEGAYNSPLHF
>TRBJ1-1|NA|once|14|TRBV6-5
TGTGCCAGCAGTCCAAATAGCGGGGCCCGTGAAGCTTTCTTT
CASSPNSGAREAFF
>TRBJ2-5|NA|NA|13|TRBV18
TGTGCCAGCTCACCGGGCCGTCAAGAGACCCAGTACTTC
CASSPGRQETQYF
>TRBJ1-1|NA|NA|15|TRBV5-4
TGTGCCAGCAGCTCAGACCCGACAGGTCACGCTGAAGCTTTCTTT
CASSSDPTGHAEAFF